This T cell receptor (beta chain) was recovered during a study of shared clonotypes between healthy human individuals. Profiling relied on immunoSEQ multiplex PCR, and the TCRdb table lists in-frame clones only, not all of them. The sample lists about 2,200,000 clones, about 92% occurring once. Positively selected for CCR7, the CD45RO-negative cells used as naive CD8 cells excluded terminally differentiated effector memory CD45RA+ cells. CDR1 and CDR2 from the germline V gene are SGHVS and FNYEAQ. The CDR3 is 14 amino acids. The V and J ends lost 3 bases and 4 bases respectively, with 11 bases between them. This clone has a count of ten or more.

The TCR comes from a man aged 18 to 35 in good health. Some clones in this sample may be carry-over from other donors' samples. V usage is TRBV7-6 and J usage is TRBJ2-3; possible D gene TRBD2, 5 bases. Sequencing was done on a sample of naive CD8+ T cells from PBMCs. In DNA, the CDR3 is TGTGCCAGCAGCTTTGAGGGCCACCCAGATACGCAGTATTTT. The encoded protein is CASSFEGHPDTQYF.